These 30 T cell receptor beta chains were sequenced from one sample in a study of OX40 agonist ivuxolimab in advanced cancers. Repertoires were generated with immunoSEQ multiplex PCR, while TCRdb's copy carries only in-frame clones and drops some. Of 85,000 to 130,000 clones listed, 90% were seen once; the top ten hold approximately 0.52%. The source was CD4+ or CD8+ T cells sorted from blood, collected in a trial of the OX40 agonist ivuxolimab. The receptor source for this set is an adult with an advanced solid tumor such as melanoma, head and neck, liver or kidney cancer.

V and J are TRBV28 and TRBJ1-1; D gene unclear. Trimming cost V 3 bases and J 1 base, with 6 bases left between them. There are 13 residues in the CDR3. Germline values: CDR1 MDHEN, CDR2 SYDVKM. The CDR3 nucleotides read TGTGCCAGCAGTTTTCCGGCGAACACTGAAGCTTTCTTT. Its translation: CASSFPANTEAFF.

The chain has TRBV2 and TRBJ2-3; 10 positions match TRBD2. The germline V gene encodes CDR1 SNHLY and CDR2 FYNNEI. The CDR3 is 16 residues long. Trimming removed 6 bases from V and 0 bases from J; junction bases left unmatched: 6. The chain's CDR3 is CASRRTSGFSTDTQYF. The CDR3 bases are TGTGCCAGCAGACGGACTAGCGGTTTTAGCACAGATACGCAGTATTTT.

The chain couples TRBV5-1 to TRBJ2-4; D might be TRBD2 (6 bases). The CDR3 has 14 amino acids. CDR1 is SGHRS and CDR2 is YFSETQ in the germline V gene. Trimming cost V 4 bases and J 8 bases, with 16 bases left between them. CDR3 nucleotides: TGCGCCAGCAGCCTCGGGGGTTATTGGGACATTCAGTACTTC. This codes for CASSLGGYWDIQYF.

The chain has TRBV30 and TRBJ2-3; D is uncertain. Trimming cost V 0 bases and J 2 bases, with 9 bases left between them. Per germline, CDR1 GTSNPN and CDR2 SVGIG (reference sequence). This CDR3 contains 14 residues. The DNA for the CDR3 is TGTGCCTGGAGTGTATCACAGTTCACAGATACGCAGTATTTT. Its translation: CAWSVSQFTDTQYF.

The chain recombines TRBV29-1 with TRBJ2-2; D gene uncertain. The CDR3 spans 15 residues. Between the trimmed V and J ends, which lost 4 bases and 5 bases, there was a span of 17 bases. The germline gives CDR1 SQVTM, CDR2 ANQGSEA. For the CDR3, the DNA is TGCAGCGTTGCGGGCGTCTCTCTGGGGACCGGGGAGCTGTTTTTT. It is translated as CSVAGVSLGTGELFF.

This chain connects TRBV30 to TRBJ1-3, with D tentatively TRBD1 (6 bases). The CDR3 is 14 amino acids. Trimming shortened V by 3 bases and J by 9 bases, and 18 bases separated the two germline ends. CDR1 and CDR2 from the germline V gene are GTSNPN and SVGIG (reference sequence). This chain's CDR3 is CAWRRKQGPGTIYF. The CDR3, as DNA: TGTGCCTGGAGACGAAAACAGGGCCCGGGCACCATATATTTT.

The V call is TRBV9, the J call TRBJ2-3; D might be TRBD1 (6 bases). Germline CDR1 and CDR2: SGDLS and YYNGEE. The CDR3 is 14 amino acids. Between the trimmed V and J ends, which lost 0 bases and 8 bases, there was a span of 13 bases. CDR3 in amino acids: CASSVEGGLGTQYF. DNA for the CDR3: TGTGCCAGCAGCGTAGAAGGGGGTCTGGGTACGCAGTATTTT.

The chain is built from TRBV5-6 and TRBJ2-7; tentatively, D is TRBD1 (6 bases). Trimming removed 0 bases at V and 3 bases at J, with 10 bases between. Germline V CDR1 and CDR2: SGHDT, YYEEEE. This CDR3 has 14 amino acids. The CDR3, as DNA: TGTGCCAGCAGCTTGGGACAGGTATACTACGAGCAGTACTTC. Translating gives CASSLGQVYYEQYF.

J is TRBJ1-5 and V is TRBV19; 10 nucleotides agree with TRBD1. Germline V gives CDR1 LNHDA, CDR2 SQIVND (reference sequence). The CDR3 spans 15 residues. V lost 10 bases to trimming and J lost 4 bases; unmatched junction nucleotides: 10. The CDR3 loop is CATEMGQGINQPQHF. The CDR3 DNA follows: TGTGCCACCGAAATGGGACAGGGGATTAATCAGCCCCAGCATTTT.

The chain joins TRBV5-1 to TRBJ2-7, with TRBD1 matching 7 bases. In germline, CDR1 is SGHRS, CDR2 YFSETQ. V lost 4 bases to trimming and J lost 7 bases; unmatched junction nucleotides: 8. This CDR3 comprises 13 residues. The CDR3 nucleotides read TGCGCCAGCAGCACACGACAGGGCCTGGAGCAGTACTTC. Translation: CASSTRQGLEQYF.

CDR3 DNA sequence: TGTGCCAGCAGCCTTAGAAGCGGGGGGGAATCAGATACGCAGTATTTT. It translates to CASSLRSGGESDTQYF. The genes are TRBV11-2 and TRBJ2-3; TRBD2 matches at 10 bases. This CDR3 has 16 amino acids. Germline V gives CDR1 SGHAT, CDR2 FQNNGV. J gave up 4 bases and V 5 bases, and 9 bases lay outside the gene matches.

J is TRBJ1-2 and V is TRBV4-3, with 8 nucleotides matching TRBD1. The V gene's germline CDR1 is LGHNA and CDR2 YSLEER. This CDR3 comprises 14 residues. The V and J ends lost 4 bases and 4 bases, in that order; junction bases with no gene match: 5. This chain's CDR3 is CASSRETGGYGYTF. As DNA, the CDR3 is TGCGCCAGCAGCCGAGAAACAGGGGGCTATGGCTACACCTTC.

This chain joins TRBV28 and TRBJ2-1; 10 nucleotides align to TRBD1. Unmatched junction bases numbered 2, after V lost 7 bases and J lost 2 bases. Germline V gene sequence: CDR1 MDHEN, CDR2 SYDVKM. This CDR3 spans 14 amino acids. In nucleotides, the CDR3 is TGTGCCAGCAAGGGACAGGGGACCTACAATGAGCAGTTCTTC. As protein: CASKGQGTYNEQFF. Supplemented by reference TRBV28 and TRBJ2-1, the full variable domain reads DVKVTQSSRYLVKRTGEKVFLECVQDMDHENMFWYRQDPGLGLRLIYFSYDVKMKEKGDIPEGYSVSREKKERFSLILESASTNQTSMYLCASKGQGTYNEQFFGPGTRLTVL.

This sequence joins TRBV9 and TRBJ1-4; D gene uncertain. Looked up from germline, CDR1 is SGDLS and CDR2 is YYNGEE. The CDR3 extends over 15 amino acids. The V end was cut by 3 bases, the J end by 2 bases, with 11 bases between. CDR3 coding DNA: TGTGCCAGCAGCGCCCCCGAGGACACTAATGAAAAACTGTTTTTT. This translates into CASSAPEDTNEKLFF.

Concerning this clone: The sample has other DNA sequences that encode this CDR3 too. V usage is TRBV18 and J usage is TRBJ1-1, with D perhaps matching TRBD1 (6 bases). The germline CDR1 and CDR2 sequences are KGHSH and LQKENI. Trimming shortened V by 3 bases and J by 0 bases, and 8 bases separated the two germline ends. This CDR3 comprises 14 residues. The CDR3 loop reads CASSPGQMNTEAFF. The DNA for the CDR3 is TGTGCCAGCTCACCTGGACAGATGAACACTGAAGCTTTCTTT.

This clone was observed once. V is TRBV4-1 and J is TRBJ1-5; D is undetermined. The CDR3 loop spans 13 amino acids. Per germline, CDR1 MGHRA and CDR2 YSYEKL. V lost 2 bases to trimming and J lost 7 bases, with 9 bases between them. DNA for the CDR3: TGCGCCAGCAGCCAACAAGAAGCCCAGCCCCAGCATTTT. It encodes CASSQQEAQPQHF.

J is TRBJ1-1 and V is TRBV6-5; D is perhaps TRBD1 (6 bases). This CDR3 has 13 amino acids. In germline, CDR1 is MNHEY, CDR2 SVGAGI. V was shortened by 10 bases and J by 0 bases, with 12 bases between the two germline ends. CDR3 amino acids: CATGVHMNTEAFF. The CDR3 DNA reads as TGTGCCACAGGGGTTCACATGAACACTGAAGCTTTCTTT.

This clone came up once. The chain couples TRBV6-6 to TRBJ2-7; a possible D gene is TRBD2 (5 bases). This CDR3 is built from 14 residues. Germline V gives CDR1 MNHNY, CDR2 SVGAGI (reference sequence). Trimming removed 8 bases from V and 1 base from J, with 15 bases in between. The DNA of the CDR3 is TGTGCCAGCCGAAGCAGCGGACCGTCCTACGAGCAGTACTTC. Translating gives CASRSSGPSYEQYF.

This clone was detected once. The chain joins TRBV6-5 to TRBJ1-1; no firm D call. With 3 bases removed from V and 1 base from J, the gap between germline ends came to 6 bases. The CDR3 is 13 amino acids. Germline V gives CDR1 MNHEY, CDR2 SVGAGI. Here the CDR3 reads CASSYLPNTEAFF. CDR3 in DNA: TGTGCCAGCAGTTATCTACCGAACACTGAAGCTTTCTTT.

V usage is TRBV19 and J usage is TRBJ2-7, with 11 positions matching TRBD1. V lost 9 bases to trimming and J lost 4 bases; unmatched junction nucleotides: 5. The CDR3 sequence is 13 residues long. Germline V CDR1 and CDR2: LNHDA, SQIVND (reference sequence). CDR3 in amino acids: CASMGQGDYEQYF. The CDR3 nucleotides read TGTGCCAGCATGGGACAGGGGGATTACGAGCAGTACTTC.

The chain has TRBV27 and TRBJ2-4; D could derive from TRBD1 or TRBD2 (5 bases each). V lost 3 bases and J 6 bases, leaving 6 bases between the germline ends. The CDR3 is 12 residues long. Germline V gene sequence: CDR1 MNHEY, CDR2 SMNVEV (reference sequence). The CDR3 spells CASSFGGNIQYF. Here the CDR3 DNA reads TGTGCCAGCAGTTTTGGGGGAAACATTCAGTACTTC.

The chain employs TRBV7-2 and TRBJ2-3; the D gene is possibly TRBD1 (6 bases). The CDR3 contains 16 residues. CDR1 is SGHTA and CDR2 is FQGNSA in the germline V gene. The germline V and J ends were trimmed by 1 base and 5 bases, with 16 bases remaining between them. CDR3 bases: TGTGCCAGCAGCTTAGTTGGGACCCAGGGGATAGATACGCAGTATTTT. Translating gives CASSLVGTQGIDTQYF.

V is TRBV27 and J is TRBJ2-3; D remains unclear. V was cut by 1 base and J by 0 bases, with 8 bases left in between. The germline gives CDR1 MNHEY, CDR2 SMNVEV (reference sequence). There are 15 residues in the CDR3. This CDR3 reads CASSLWATSTDTQYF. The CDR3, as DNA: TGTGCCAGCAGTTTATGGGCGACTAGCACAGATACGCAGTATTTT.

J is TRBJ2-3 and V is TRBV10-3; 10 bases align to TRBD2. Trimming at V came to 6 bases and at J to 6 bases, leaving 9 bases not matched to a gene. The CDR3 is 15 residues long. Germline CDR1 is ENHRY and CDR2 is SYGVKD. The CDR3 spells CAIRSGGASGDTQYF. CDR3 in DNA: TGTGCCATCAGAAGCGGGGGGGCGTCTGGGGATACGCAGTATTTT.

The rearrangement joins TRBV19 to TRBJ2-7; TRBD1 is a possible D gene (5 bases). Germline loops: CDR1 LNHDA, CDR2 SQIVND (reference sequence). The V and J ends lost 3 bases and 4 bases respectively, with 22 bases between them. This CDR3 comprises 17 residues. The CDR3 DNA is TGTGCCAGTAGTATGAGAGGCACACCGACAGTTCGATACGAGCAGTACTTC. Translated: CASSMRGTPTVRYEQYF.

The chain uses TRBV11-2 and TRBJ1-4, with 7 bases aligning to TRBD1. V trimming: 3 bases; J trimming: 7 bases; junction bases outside the gene matches: 5. Germline-derived CDR1 and CDR2 are SGHAT and FQNNGV. This CDR3 has 14 residues. The CDR3 nucleotides are TGTGCCAGCAGCTTCCGACAGGGCGGTGAAAAACTGTTTTTT. Its translation is CASSFRQGGEKLFF.

The chain has TRBV30 and TRBJ2-7, with TRBD2 identical over 15 bases. The length of the CDR3 is 17 residues. The germline V gene has CDR1 GTSNPN and CDR2 SVGIG (reference sequence). With 5 bases clipped from V and 2 bases from J, the junction kept 10 bases outside the gene matches. DNA of the CDR3: TGTGCCTGGGATCGGAGGACTAGCGGGGGGGCCCCCTACGAGCAGTACTTC. Translated: CAWDRRTSGGAPYEQYF.

The chain links TRBV9 to TRBJ1-3; 10 bases line up with TRBD1. The germline V gene has CDR1 SGDLS and CDR2 YYNGEE. The V gene end was trimmed by 2 bases and the J gene end by 4 bases; junction bases not matched to a gene: 3. This CDR3 is 15 amino acids long. The CDR3 region has the DNA TGTGCCAGCAGCGTTGGGACAGGGGTCGGAAACACCATATATTTT. Its translation is CASSVGTGVGNTIYF.

The V gene is TRBV18, the J gene TRBJ1-3, with no clear D. In germline, CDR1 is KGHSH, CDR2 LQKENI. The CDR3 contains 20 residues. The V and J ends lost 2 bases and 0 bases respectively, with 23 bases between them. The CDR3 nucleotides are TGTGCCAGCTCACCAAAGGTTGAAGGAGGCAGGAGGTACTCTGGAAACACCATATATTTT. This encodes CASSPKVEGGRRYSGNTIYF. Combining the CDR3 with reference TRBV18 and TRBJ1-3 gives the whole variable domain NAGVMQNPRHLVRRRGQEARLRCSPMKGHSHVYWYRQLPEEGLKFMVYLQKENIIDESGMPKERFSAEFPKEGPSILRIQQVVRGDSAAYFCASSPKVEGGRRYSGNTIYFGEGSWLTVV.

The chain employs TRBV18 and TRBJ2-3; 9 bases line up with TRBD1. The ends lost 5 bases at V and 6 bases at J; junction bases unmatched: 9. Germline assignment: CDR1 KGHSH and CDR2 LQKENI. The CDR3 is 15 amino acids. The CDR3 DNA follows: TGTGCCAGCTCAGCCGGGACAGGGAGTTCGGATACGCAGTATTTT. This sequence encodes CASSAGTGSSDTQYF. Full variable domain (outside the CDR3, taken from reference TRBV18 and TRBJ2-3): NAGVMQNPRHLVRRRGQEARLRCSPMKGHSHVYWYRQLPEEGLKFMVYLQKENIIDESGMPKERFSAEFPKEGPSILRIQQVVRGDSAAYFCASSAGTGSSDTQYFGPGTRLTVL.